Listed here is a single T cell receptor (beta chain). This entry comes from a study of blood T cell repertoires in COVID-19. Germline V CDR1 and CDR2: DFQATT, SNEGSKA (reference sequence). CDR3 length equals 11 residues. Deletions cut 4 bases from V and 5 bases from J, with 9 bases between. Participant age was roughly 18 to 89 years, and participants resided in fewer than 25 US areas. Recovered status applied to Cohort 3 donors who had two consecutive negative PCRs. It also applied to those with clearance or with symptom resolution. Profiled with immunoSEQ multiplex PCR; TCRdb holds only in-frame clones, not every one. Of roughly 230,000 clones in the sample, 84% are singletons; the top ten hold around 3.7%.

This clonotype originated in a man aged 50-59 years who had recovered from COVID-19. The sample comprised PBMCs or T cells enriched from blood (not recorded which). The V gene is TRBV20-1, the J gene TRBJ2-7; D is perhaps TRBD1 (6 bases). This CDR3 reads CSAIDRNEQYF. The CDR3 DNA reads TGCAGTGCTATCGACAGGAACGAGCAGTACTTC.